These T cell receptor beta chains were read from a single sample in a study of cytomegalovirus exposure and HLA in healthy donors. Sequencing used immunoSEQ multiplex PCR; TCRdb keeps in-frame clones, though not all of them. The profile shows roughly 150,000 clones, 65% to 85% of them singletons. Sequenced material: PBMCs. These receptor sequences come from a young woman in good health and CMV-seronegative. Both conserved end residues are part of each CDR3. Each record gives: D gene, J gene, V gene, clone size, CDR3 DNA, CDR3 protein. A D gene is named only where the DNA matches it firmly. Only part of the rows carry a size: once, few, many, or a class if the clone is expanded.

d_gene: TRBD2; j_gene: TRBJ2-3; v_gene: TRBV6-4; abundance: once; CDR3nt: TGTGCCAGCAGTGCGGCTAGCGGGGGGCCCGATACGCAGTATTTT; CDR3aa: CASSAASGGPDTQYF
d_gene: TRBD1; j_gene: TRBJ2-7; v_gene: TRBV11-2; abundance: once; CDR3nt: TGTGCCAGCAGCTCGGGACAGGGGGCCGCCTACGAGCAGTACTTC; CDR3aa: CASSSGQGAAYEQYF
d_gene: NA; j_gene: TRBJ1-1; v_gene: TRBV7-9; abundance: NA; CDR3nt: TGTGCCAGCAGCTTCACGGGGCGGGGCACTGAAGCTTTCTTT; CDR3aa: CASSFTGRGTEAFF
d_gene: NA; j_gene: TRBJ1-2; v_gene: TRBV6-5; abundance: NA; CDR3nt: TGTGCCAGCAGTTACTCGAGCGGGGGCGCCGGCTATGGCTACACCTTC; CDR3aa: CASSYSSGGAGYGYTF
d_gene: TRBD1; j_gene: TRBJ1-3; v_gene: TRBV5-8; abundance: NA; CDR3nt: TGTGCCAGCAGCGGCGGACAGGCTCCTGGAAACACCATATATTTT; CDR3aa: CASSGGQAPGNTIYF
d_gene: NA; j_gene: TRBJ1-2; v_gene: TRBV6-1; abundance: NA; CDR3nt: TGTGCCAGCAGTGAAATGGAGGTCCGGGGCTACACCTTC; CDR3aa: CASSEMEVRGYTF
d_gene: NA; j_gene: TRBJ1-1; v_gene: TRBV15; abundance: NA; CDR3nt: TGTGCCACCAGCAGACCTCCCCAGGCTGAAGCTTTCTTT; CDR3aa: CATSRPPQAEAFF
d_gene: NA; j_gene: TRBJ1-1; v_gene: TRBV5-1; abundance: NA; CDR3nt: TGCGCCAGCAGCCTCCCAGGGTCCACTGAAGCTTTCTTT; CDR3aa: CASSLPGSTEAFF
d_gene: TRBD2; j_gene: TRBJ2-3; v_gene: TRBV15; abundance: NA; CDR3nt: TGTGCCACCAGCAGACGTAGCGGGGGTATCACAGATACGCAGTATTTT; CDR3aa: CATSRRSGGITDTQYF
d_gene: NA; j_gene: TRBJ2-7; v_gene: TRBV27; abundance: NA; CDR3nt: TGTGCCAGCAGTTTCGCGGGAAACGAGCAGTACTTC; CDR3aa: CASSFAGNEQYF
d_gene: TRBD2; j_gene: TRBJ2-7; v_gene: TRBV5-6; abundance: NA; CDR3nt: TGTGCCAGCAGCCAAGAGGGTGAGCGGGGCCCCTTCGAGCAGTACTTC; CDR3aa: CASSQEGERGPFEQYF
d_gene: NA; j_gene: TRBJ2-7; v_gene: TRBV19; abundance: NA; CDR3nt: TGTGCCAGTAGTACTGCAGGGTCCTACGAGCAGTACTTC; CDR3aa: CASSTAGSYEQYF
d_gene: NA; j_gene: TRBJ2-3; v_gene: TRBV7-9; abundance: NA; CDR3nt: TGTGCCAGCAGCTTAGACGGACAACGCACAGATACGCAGTATTTT; CDR3aa: CASSLDGQRTDTQYF
d_gene: NA; j_gene: TRBJ1-2; v_gene: TRBV28; abundance: NA; CDR3nt: TGTGCCAGCAGTGAACCCTTACAGAGAGCTTATGGCTACACCTTC; CDR3aa: CASSEPLQRAYGYTF
d_gene: TRBD2; j_gene: TRBJ2-2; v_gene: TRBV6-4; abundance: NA; CDR3nt: TGTGCCAGCAGTGGAGCTGACGGGGGGGCCGTCGGGGAGCTGTTTTTT; CDR3aa: CASSGADGGAVGELFF
d_gene: TRBD1; j_gene: TRBJ2-7; v_gene: TRBV5-4; abundance: many; CDR3nt: TGTGCCAGCAGCTCAGGACAGGTAGCATACGAGCAGTACTTC; CDR3aa: CASSSGQVAYEQYF
d_gene: TRBD2; j_gene: TRBJ2-3; v_gene: TRBV7-9; abundance: NA; CDR3nt: TGTGCCAGCAGCTTCGGGGGGGCTCTAGATACGCAGTATTTT; CDR3aa: CASSFGGALDTQYF
d_gene: TRBD1; j_gene: TRBJ2-3; v_gene: TRBV27; abundance: once; CDR3nt: TGTGCCAGCAGATCCGCCGGGACAGGCACAGATACGCAGTATTTT; CDR3aa: CASRSAGTGTDTQYF
d_gene: NA; j_gene: TRBJ2-6; v_gene: TRBV15; abundance: few; CDR3nt: TGTGCCACCAGCAGAGCGGACAGCTCTGGGGCCAACGGCCTGACTTTC; CDR3aa: CATSRADSSGANGLTF
d_gene: TRBD2; j_gene: TRBJ2-5; v_gene: TRBV5-1; abundance: NA; CDR3nt: TGCGCCAGCAGTCACGGCGGGGGAGAGACCCAGTACTTC; CDR3aa: CASSHGGGETQYF
d_gene: TRBD1; j_gene: TRBJ1-6; v_gene: TRBV28; abundance: NA; CDR3nt: TGTGCCAGCAGTTTGGGCGGGACAGGGGGATCACCCCTCCACTTT; CDR3aa: CASSLGGTGGSPLHF
d_gene: NA; j_gene: TRBJ1-2; v_gene: TRBV6-5; abundance: NA; CDR3nt: TGTGCCAGCAGTTTCACAGCTAACTATGGCTACACCTTC; CDR3aa: CASSFTANYGYTF
d_gene: NA; j_gene: TRBJ2-1; v_gene: TRBV4-2; abundance: NA; CDR3nt: TGTGCCAGCAGCCCCGAACTACTTGATGAGCAGTTCTTC; CDR3aa: CASSPELLDEQFF
d_gene: NA; j_gene: TRBJ2-7; v_gene: TRBV13; abundance: few; CDR3nt: TGTGCCAGCAGCCCGCCAGTACGTGCCTACGAGCAGTACTTC; CDR3aa: CASSPPVRAYEQYF
d_gene: TRBD1; j_gene: TRBJ1-5; v_gene: TRBV4-1; abundance: NA; CDR3nt: TGCGCCAGCAGCCATTTAGGACAGGGGGCTGGTCAGCCCCAGCATTTT; CDR3aa: CASSHLGQGAGQPQHF
d_gene: NA; j_gene: TRBJ1-2; v_gene: TRBV4-1; abundance: NA; CDR3nt: TGCGCCAGCAGCCAAGATTCGGGGGATTCAGAAGGCTACACCTTC; CDR3aa: CASSQDSGDSEGYTF
d_gene: NA; j_gene: TRBJ2-7; v_gene: TRBV7-9; abundance: NA; CDR3nt: TGTGCCAGCAGTAGGAGGTCGGGCCAGGGGCCCTACGAGCAGTACTTC; CDR3aa: CASSRRSGQGPYEQYF
d_gene: NA; j_gene: TRBJ1-2; v_gene: TRBV10-2; abundance: NA; CDR3nt: TGCGCCAGCAGTGAGGCAGGGAGGCCCTATGGCTACACCTTC; CDR3aa: CASSEAGRPYGYTF
d_gene: NA; j_gene: TRBJ2-2; v_gene: TRBV28; abundance: NA; CDR3nt: TGTGCCAGCAGTTTGGGGGAAGGGCTAGGGGGGCTGTTTTTT; CDR3aa: CASSLGEGLGGLFF